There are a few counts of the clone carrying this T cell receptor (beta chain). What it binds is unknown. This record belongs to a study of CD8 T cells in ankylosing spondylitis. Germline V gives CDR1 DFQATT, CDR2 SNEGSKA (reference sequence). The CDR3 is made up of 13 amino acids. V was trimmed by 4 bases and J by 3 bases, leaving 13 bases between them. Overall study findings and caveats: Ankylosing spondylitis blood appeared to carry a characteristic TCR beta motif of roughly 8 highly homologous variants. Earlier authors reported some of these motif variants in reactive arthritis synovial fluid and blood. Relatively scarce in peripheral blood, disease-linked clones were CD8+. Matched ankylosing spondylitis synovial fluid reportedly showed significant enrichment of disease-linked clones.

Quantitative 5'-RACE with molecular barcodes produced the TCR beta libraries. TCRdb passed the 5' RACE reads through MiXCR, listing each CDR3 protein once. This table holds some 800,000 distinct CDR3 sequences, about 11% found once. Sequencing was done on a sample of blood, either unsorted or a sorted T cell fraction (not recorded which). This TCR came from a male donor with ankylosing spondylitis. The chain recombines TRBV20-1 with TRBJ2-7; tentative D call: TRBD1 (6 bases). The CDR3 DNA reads TGCAGTGCTACACCGGGACACGGCTACGAGCAGTACTTC. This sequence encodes CSATPGHGYEQYF.